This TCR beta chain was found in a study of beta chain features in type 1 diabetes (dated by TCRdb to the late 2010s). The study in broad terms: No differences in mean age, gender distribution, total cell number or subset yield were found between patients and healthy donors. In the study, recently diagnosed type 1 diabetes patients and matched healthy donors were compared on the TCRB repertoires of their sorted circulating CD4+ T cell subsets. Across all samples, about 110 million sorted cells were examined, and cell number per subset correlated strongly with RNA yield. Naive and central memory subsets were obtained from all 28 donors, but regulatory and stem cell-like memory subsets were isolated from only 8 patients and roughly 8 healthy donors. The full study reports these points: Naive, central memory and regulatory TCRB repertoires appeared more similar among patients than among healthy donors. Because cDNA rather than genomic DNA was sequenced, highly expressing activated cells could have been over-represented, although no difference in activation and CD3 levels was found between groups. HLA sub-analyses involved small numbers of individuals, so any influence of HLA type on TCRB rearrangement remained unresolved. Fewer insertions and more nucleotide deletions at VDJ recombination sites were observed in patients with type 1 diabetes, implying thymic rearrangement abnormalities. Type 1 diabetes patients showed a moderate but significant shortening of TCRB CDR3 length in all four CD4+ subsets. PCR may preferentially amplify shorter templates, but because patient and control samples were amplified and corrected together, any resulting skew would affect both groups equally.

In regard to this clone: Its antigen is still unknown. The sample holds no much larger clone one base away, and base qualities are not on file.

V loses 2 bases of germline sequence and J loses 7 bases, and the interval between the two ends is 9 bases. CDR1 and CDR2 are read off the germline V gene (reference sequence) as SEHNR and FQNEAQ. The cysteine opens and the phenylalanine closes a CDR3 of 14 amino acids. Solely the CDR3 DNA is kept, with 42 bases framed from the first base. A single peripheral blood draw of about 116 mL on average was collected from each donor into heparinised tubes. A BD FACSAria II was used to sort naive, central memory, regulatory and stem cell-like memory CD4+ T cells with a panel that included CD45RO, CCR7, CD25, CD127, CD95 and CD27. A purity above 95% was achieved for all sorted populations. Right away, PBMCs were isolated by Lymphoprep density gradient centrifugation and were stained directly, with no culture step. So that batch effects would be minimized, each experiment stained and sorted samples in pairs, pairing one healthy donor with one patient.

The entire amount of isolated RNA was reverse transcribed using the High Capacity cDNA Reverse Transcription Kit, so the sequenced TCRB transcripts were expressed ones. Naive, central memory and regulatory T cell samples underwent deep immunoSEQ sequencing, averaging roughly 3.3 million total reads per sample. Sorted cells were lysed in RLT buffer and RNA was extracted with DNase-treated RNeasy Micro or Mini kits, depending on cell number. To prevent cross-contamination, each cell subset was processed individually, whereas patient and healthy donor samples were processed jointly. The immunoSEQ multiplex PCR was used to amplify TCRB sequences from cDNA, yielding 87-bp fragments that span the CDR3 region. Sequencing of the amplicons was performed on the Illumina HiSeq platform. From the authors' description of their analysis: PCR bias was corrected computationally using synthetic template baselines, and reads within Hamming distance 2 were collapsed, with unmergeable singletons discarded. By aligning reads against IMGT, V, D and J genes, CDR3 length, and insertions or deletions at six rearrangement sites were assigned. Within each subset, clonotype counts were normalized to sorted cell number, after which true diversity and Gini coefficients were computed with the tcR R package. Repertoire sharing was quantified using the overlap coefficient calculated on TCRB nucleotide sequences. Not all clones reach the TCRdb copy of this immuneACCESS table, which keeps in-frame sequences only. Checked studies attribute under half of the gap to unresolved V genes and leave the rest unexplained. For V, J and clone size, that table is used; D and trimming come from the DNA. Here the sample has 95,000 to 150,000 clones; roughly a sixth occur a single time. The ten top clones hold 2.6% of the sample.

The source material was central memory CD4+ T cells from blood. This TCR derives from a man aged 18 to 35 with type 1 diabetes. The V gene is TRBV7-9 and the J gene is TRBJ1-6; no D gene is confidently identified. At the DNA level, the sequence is TGTGCCAGCAGCTTAAAGGCGTCAAATTCACCCCTCCACTTT. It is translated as CASSLKASNSPLHF.